This entry lists 27 T cell receptor beta chains sequenced from one sample in a study of T cells after yellow fever vaccination. TCRdb itself ran the 5' RACE reads through MiXCR, one entry per CDR3 protein. In the table there are 500,000 to 650,000 distinct CDR3 sequences, less than 20% of which are singletons. The material sequenced was PBMCs, taken 4 to 6 days after the first yellow fever vaccination. The receptors originated from a man between 18 and 29 years old who received the YFV17D yellow fever vaccine.

This clonotype has only a few counts. This chain connects TRBV30 to TRBJ1-1; no firm D call. Trimming left V 5 bases short and J 2 bases short, with 12 bases between. The CDR3 is 13 amino acids. The V gene's germline CDR1 is GTSNPN and CDR2 SVGIG (reference sequence). The CDR3, as DNA: TGTGCCTGGCGGACGGACTTTAACACTGAAGCTTTCTTT. Its translation: CAWRTDFNTEAFF. The full variable domain, completed using reference TRBV30 and TRBJ1-1, is SQTIHQWPATLVQPVGSPLSLECTVEGTSNPNLYWYRQAAGRGLQLLFYSVGIGQISSEVPQNLSASRPQDRQFILSSKKLLLSDSGFYLCAWRTDFNTEAFFGQGTRLTVV.

This clonotype came up a few times. This chain connects TRBV2 to TRBJ2-7; TRBD1 might be the D (6 bases). The CDR3 covers 14 residues. With 3 bases removed from V and 8 bases from J, the gap between germline ends came to 17 bases. The V gene's germline CDR1 is SNHLY and CDR2 FYNNEI. CDR3 region: CASSDVGAGLKQYF. The CDR3 DNA follows: TGTGCCAGCAGTGATGTGGGGGCCGGCTTGAAGCAGTACTTC.

This clonotype was observed a few times. The V and J genes are TRBV14 and TRBJ2-1; D is ambiguous. Trimming stripped 5 bases from V and 2 bases from J, with 10 bases between. The CDR3 contains 14 residues. Germline CDR1 reads SGHDN; CDR2 reads FVKESK. CDR3 DNA: TGTGCCAGCAGCGGCCGCTCTCCCTACAATGAGCAGTTCTTC. It yields the protein CASSGRSPYNEQFF.

In its sample, this clonotype was seen a few times. This sequence joins TRBV6-1 and TRBJ2-5; D remains ambiguous. Germline values: CDR1 MNHNS, CDR2 SASEGT. The CDR3 is 13 residues long. Between the trimmed V and J ends, which lost 4 bases and 3 bases, there was a span of 9 bases. CDR3 region: CASSVNGKETQYF. The CDR3 coding sequence is TGTGCCAGCAGTGTGAATGGGAAAGAGACCCAGTACTTC.

This clonotype was found many times. V usage is TRBV5-1 and J usage is TRBJ2-2, with D unclear. Trimming shortened V by 2 bases and J by 1 base, and 6 bases separated the two germline ends. The CDR3 is 14 amino acids. Germline CDR1 is SGHRS and CDR2 is YFSETQ. The CDR3 DNA reads TGCGCCAGCAGCTTCGCCAAGAACACCGGGGAGCTGTTTTTT. Its protein is CASSFAKNTGELFF.

This rearrangement joins TRBV7-2 to TRBJ1-5; no clear D gene. The CDR3 is made up of 14 amino acids. Trimming shortened V by 2 bases and J by 7 bases, and 12 bases separated the two germline ends. CDR1 and CDR2 (germline): SGHTA, FQGNSA. The CDR3 DNA follows: TGTGCCAGCAGCTTAATTGGGCTAGGGCAGCCCCAGCATTTT. Translation: CASSLIGLGQPQHF.

This clonotype was recorded a few times. The gene calls are TRBV7-9 and TRBJ1-5; D is undetermined. V lost 6 bases, J lost 7 bases, and 13 bases lay in between. The CDR3 has 13 amino acids. Germline CDR1 is SEHNR and CDR2 is FQNEAQ (reference sequence). The CDR3 is CASSRDSSQPQHF. The CDR3 DNA reads as TGTGCCAGCAGTAGGGATTCTTCCCAGCCCCAGCATTTT. The full variable domain, with the rest looked up from reference TRBV7-9 and TRBJ1-5, is DTGVSQNPRHKITKRGQNVTFRCDPISEHNRLYWYRQTLGQGPEFLTYFQNEAQLEKSRLLSDRFSAERPKGSFSTLEIQRTEQGDSAMYLCASSRDSSQPQHFGDGTRLSIL.

The chain uses TRBV5-1 and TRBJ1-1, with 7 positions matching TRBD1. Germline CDR1 reads SGHRS; CDR2 reads YFSETQ. Unmatched junction bases numbered 9, after V lost 4 bases and J lost 0 bases. The CDR3 is 16 amino acids. The chain's CDR3 is CASSQNLQGVNTEAFF. CDR3 in DNA: TGCGCCAGCAGCCAGAACCTGCAGGGGGTGAACACTGAAGCTTTCTTT.

V is TRBV5-8 and J is TRBJ1-2; D not certain. CDR3 size: 10 residues. The germline V gene encodes CDR1 SGHTS and CDR2 YDEGEE. The V end was cut by 5 bases, the J end by 7 bases, with 6 bases between. The CDR3 sequence: CASREGGYTF. Here the CDR3 DNA reads TGTGCCAGCAGGGAGGGTGGCTACACCTTC.

The genes are TRBV7-2 and TRBJ2-1; TRBD1 agrees at 11 bases. Germline lookup yields CDR1 SGHTA and CDR2 FQGNSA. The CDR3 loop spans 15 amino acids. V trimming: 5 bases; J trimming: 4 bases; junction bases outside the gene matches: 4. This CDR3 reads CASSEDRGRYNEQFF. Written as DNA, the CDR3 is TGTGCCAGCAGCGAGGACAGGGGGCGGTACAATGAGCAGTTCTTC.

This chain links TRBV28 with TRBJ1-1; D perhaps matches TRBD1 (5 bases). Germline lookup yields CDR1 MDHEN and CDR2 SYDVKM. The germline V and J ends were trimmed by 7 bases and 11 bases, with 11 bases remaining between them. The CDR3 is 10 amino acids. The CDR3: CASIGGSAFF. The CDR3 nucleotides read TGTGCCAGCATTGGGGGGTCGGCTTTCTTT.

This clonotype was seen only a few times. The rearrangement uses TRBV25-1 and TRBJ2-1; 11 positions match TRBD2. The V gene end was trimmed by 8 bases and the J gene end by 11 bases; junction bases not matched to a gene: 17. The CDR3 length is 16 residues. From germline, CDR1 is MGHDK and CDR2 SYGVNS. The CDR3 loop reads CASPSGTGLAGGQQFF. The CDR3 DNA follows: TGTGCCAGCCCCTCAGGGACTGGGCTAGCGGGGGGACAGCAGTTCTTC.

This rearrangement joins TRBV5-4 to TRBJ1-6; TRBD1 might be the D (6 bases). Trimming took 1 base from V and 10 from J, leaving 15 bases between them. Germline V CDR1 and CDR2: SGHNT, YYREEE (reference sequence). The CDR3 consists of 15 residues. CDR3 in amino acids: CASSLSQGQESPLHF. The DNA for the CDR3 is TGTGCCAGCAGCTTGAGCCAGGGGCAGGAATCACCCCTCCACTTT.

This clonotype was seen a handful of times. This chain connects TRBV28 to TRBJ2-3; 7 nucleotides line up with TRBD1. This CDR3 is built from 16 residues. Germline CDR1 and CDR2: MDHEN and SYDVKM. The V segment lost 7 bases and the J segment 2 bases; nucleotides outside the gene matches: 12. DNA for the CDR3: TGTGCCAGCACCCCTTTTTCAGGGGGATTCACAGATACGCAGTATTTT. Translating it yields CASTPFSGGFTDTQYF.

J is TRBJ1-1 and V is TRBV2; D call uncertain. From germline, CDR1 is SNHLY and CDR2 FYNNEI. V dropped 2 bases and J dropped 4 bases, with 17 bases sitting between them. There are 16 residues in the CDR3. The CDR3 DNA reads as TGTGCCAGCAGTGAATTTCTGCTGTCGGTCGGCACTGAAGCTTTCTTT. Protein: CASSEFLLSVGTEAFF.

This clonotype came up a few times. V is TRBV5-8 and J is TRBJ2-1; TRBD2 agrees at 8 bases. CDR3 length: 15 residues. Germline lookup yields CDR1 SGHTS and CDR2 YDEGEE. Trimming cost V 5 bases and J 6 bases; bases outside gene matches: 10. The CDR3 protein is CASRAGGTRFNEQFF. The DNA of the CDR3 is TGTGCCAGCAGGGCGGGGGGAACAAGATTCAATGAGCAGTTCTTC.

This clonotype was recorded a few times. This chain joins TRBV7-2 and TRBJ1-5; no clear D gene. The V end was cut by 5 bases, the J end by 6 bases, with 17 bases between. CDR1 SGHTA and CDR2 FQGNSA come from the germline V gene. The CDR3 runs to 15 residues. Here the CDR3 reads CASSAGPSASQPQHF. The CDR3 DNA sequence: TGTGCCAGCAGCGCCGGACCTTCGGCGAGTCAGCCCCAGCATTTT.

The chain is built from TRBV5-6 and TRBJ2-3; TRBD1 matches 8 bases. CDR1 is SGHDT and CDR2 is YYEEEE in the germline V gene. J lost 5 bases, V lost 0 bases, and 5 bases had no gene match. The CDR3 totals 15 residues. The CDR3: CASSLGVGTGDTQYF. DNA for the CDR3: TGTGCCAGCAGCTTGGGGGTGGGGACAGGAGATACGCAGTATTTT.

This clonotype was found a few times. The J gene is TRBJ2-2, the V gene TRBV27; D is undetermined. Between the trimmed V and J ends, which lost 0 bases and 6 bases, there was a span of 5 bases. The CDR3 has 13 residues. Germline CDR1 and CDR2: MNHEY and SMNVEV (reference sequence). DNA for the CDR3: TGTGCCAGCAGTTTATCAGTCCCCGGGGAGCTGTTTTTT. Its protein product is CASSLSVPGELFF.

In its sample, this clonotype was seen many times. The junction departs from germline at one end; a sequencing error may be responsible. J is TRBJ1-4 and V is TRBV18; the match to TRBD1 covers 8 bases. This CDR3 has 16 amino acids. The germline V gene encodes CDR1 KGHSH and CDR2 LQKENI. CDR3: CASSPARDRFNGKLFF. For the CDR3, the DNA is TGTGCCAGCTCGCCAGCCCGGGACAGGTTTAATGGAAAACTGTTTTTT.

The CDR3 sequence: CASSSQLYSQETQYF. Written as DNA, the CDR3 is TGTGCCAGCAGCTCCCAGTTATACTCTCAAGAGACCCAGTACTTC. The V gene is TRBV7-9, the J gene TRBJ2-5; D gene unclear. The germline V gene has CDR1 SEHNR and CDR2 FQNEAQ (reference sequence). Trimming removed 4 bases from V and 2 bases from J, with 14 bases in between. The CDR3 extends over 15 amino acids.

The chain carries TRBV3-1 and TRBJ2-3, with D perhaps matching TRBD2 (5 bases). Trimming took off 0 bases at V and 2 bases at J, with 9 bases between the two ends. Per the germline V gene, CDR1 is LGHDT and CDR2 is YNNKEL (reference sequence). The CDR3 has 15 residues. The CDR3 DNA is TGTGCCAGCAGCCAAGACGCGGGTGTCACAGATACGCAGTATTTT. As protein: CASSQDAGVTDTQYF.

The gene calls are TRBV12-3 or TRBV12-4 and TRBJ1-1; TRBD1 is a possible D gene (5 bases). CDR3 length: 16 amino acids. Between the trimmed V and J ends, which lost 2 bases and 0 bases, there was a span of 13 bases. The CDR3 here is CASSLPTGTVNTEAFF. DNA for the CDR3: TGTGCCAGCAGTTTACCGACCGGGACGGTGAACACTGAAGCTTTCTTT.

This rearrangement joins TRBV27 to TRBJ2-7; D is possibly TRBD1 (6 bases). The ends were cut back, 5 bases at V and 6 bases at J, with 14 bases in the middle. The CDR3 has 13 residues. Germline lookup yields CDR1 MNHEY and CDR2 SMNVEV (reference sequence). The CDR3: CASSGDKGSEQYV. The CDR3 DNA follows: TGTGCCAGCAGTGGGGACAAAGGGAGCGAGCAGTACGTC.

This clonotype was recorded a few times. The chain employs TRBV6-5 and TRBJ2-5; D not certain. Looked up from germline, CDR1 is MNHEY and CDR2 is SVGAGI. This CDR3 comprises 14 residues. V lost 4 bases and J 5 bases, leaving 14 bases between the germline ends. CDR3 amino acids: CASSWASRRETQYF. The CDR3 region has the DNA TGTGCCAGCAGTTGGGCTAGTCGACGGGAGACCCAGTACTTC.

The chain joins TRBV14 to TRBJ2-2, with D uncertain. Looked up from germline, CDR1 is SGHDN and CDR2 is FVKESK. Trimming left V 1 base short and J 1 base short, with 10 bases between. This CDR3 is 16 amino acids long. CDR3 in DNA: TGTGCCAGCAGCCAAGGCAGTAGCTGGAACACCGGGGAGCTGTTTTTT. Its protein product is CASSQGSSWNTGELFF.

The gene calls are TRBV4-3 and TRBJ2-1; TRBD2 matches at 13 bases. Unmatched junction bases numbered 12, after V lost 9 bases and J lost 1 base. The CDR3 has 18 amino acids. Germline V gene data show CDR1 as LGHNA and CDR2 as YSLEER. Written as DNA, the CDR3 is TGCGCCAGGGGAAGGACTAGCGGGGGCTTCTTTTCCTACAATGAGCAGTTCTTC. As protein: CARGRTSGGFFSYNEQFF.